This entry describes one T cell receptor (beta chain). Its specificity is unknown. This sample stems from a study of beta chain features in type 1 diabetes. Study findings and constraints: Any HLA effect on TCRB rearrangement was left unresolved by small sub-analyses. Fewer junction insertions and more nucleotide deletions appeared in type 1 diabetes patients.

Isolated RNA was reverse transcribed in full, so expressed TCRB transcripts were sequenced. The repertoire was sequenced with immunoSEQ multiplex PCR; TCRdb's copy has only in-frame clones and lacks some. The sample includes 300,000 to 400,000 clones, 9.5% to 11% of them seen just once. V gave up 2 bases and J gave up 8 bases, with 22 bases separating them. The CDR3 is made up of 16 amino acids. Germline V gene sequence: CDR1 LGHNA, CDR2 YSLEER. Material: naive CD4+ T cells from blood. The gene calls are TRBV4-3 and TRBJ2-7, with D possibly TRBD1 on 6 matching bases. The sequence was obtained from a woman in her 30s in good health. CDR3: CASSQTTGNRVYKQYF. Written as DNA, the CDR3 is TGCGCCAGCAGCCAAACCACGGGGAACAGGGTTTACAAGCAGTACTTC.